This T cell receptor (beta chain) was recorded in a study of T cells in localized non-small cell lung cancer. This CDR3 is built from 12 residues. Germline CDR1 and CDR2: KGHSH and LQKENI. Trimming pared 3 bases from V and 4 bases from J, leaving 7 bases between. Whole-study results and caveats: Detection in adjacent lung was observed for a median roughly 55 of the top 100 tumor clones. Sequence data derive from only one tumor region, so heterogeneity remains possible. Elevated circulating T cell density in blood was associated with longer overall survival. Among the tissues sampled, uninvolved adjacent lung had the highest T cell clonality, above tumor.

Comments on this clone: Its antigen is not identified.

Clones were read by immunoSEQ multiplex PCR, and TCRdb kept only the in-frame ones, dropping some. The table lists 23,000 or so clones, about 91% of them singletons. The receptor was derived from a woman between 40 and 69 years old with stage III lung adenocarcinoma. This rearrangement joins TRBV18 to TRBJ2-7; weak D call: TRBD2 (6 bases). The sequencing here drew on peripheral blood mononuclear cells, taken before any cancer treatment. CDR3 sequence reads: CASSPAGYEQYF. Written as DNA, the CDR3 is TGTGCCAGCTCACCGGCGGGGTACGAGCAGTACTTC.